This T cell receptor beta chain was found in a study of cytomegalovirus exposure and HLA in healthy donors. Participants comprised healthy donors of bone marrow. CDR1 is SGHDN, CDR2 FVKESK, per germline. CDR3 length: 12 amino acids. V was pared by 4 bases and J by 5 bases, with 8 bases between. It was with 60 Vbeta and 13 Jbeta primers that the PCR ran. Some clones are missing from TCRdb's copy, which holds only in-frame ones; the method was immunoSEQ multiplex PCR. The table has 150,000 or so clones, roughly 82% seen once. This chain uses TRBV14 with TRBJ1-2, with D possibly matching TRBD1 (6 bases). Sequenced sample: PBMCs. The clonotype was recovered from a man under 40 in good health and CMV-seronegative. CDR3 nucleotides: TGTGCCAGCAGCCGACAGGAGTATGGCTACACCTTC. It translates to CASSRQEYGYTF.